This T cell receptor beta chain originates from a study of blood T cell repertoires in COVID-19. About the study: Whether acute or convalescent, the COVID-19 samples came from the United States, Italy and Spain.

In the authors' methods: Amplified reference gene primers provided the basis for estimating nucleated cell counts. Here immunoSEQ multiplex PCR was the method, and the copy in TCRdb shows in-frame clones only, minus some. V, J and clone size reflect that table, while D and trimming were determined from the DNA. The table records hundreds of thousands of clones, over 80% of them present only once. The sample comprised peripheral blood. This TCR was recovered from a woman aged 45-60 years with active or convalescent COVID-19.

The DNA for the CDR3 is TGTGCCAGCAGCCGTACGAGGACTAGCACTAGCTCCTACGAGCAGTACTTC. Translated: CASSRTRTSTSSYEQYF. The chain carries TRBV3-1 (or the pseudogene TRBV3-2) and TRBJ2-7; 8 bases match TRBD2. Germline-derived CDR1 and CDR2 are LGHDT and YNNKEL (reference sequence). Germline trimming cut 4 bases from V and 0 bases from J; bases unmatched to any gene: 11. This CDR3 contains 17 residues.